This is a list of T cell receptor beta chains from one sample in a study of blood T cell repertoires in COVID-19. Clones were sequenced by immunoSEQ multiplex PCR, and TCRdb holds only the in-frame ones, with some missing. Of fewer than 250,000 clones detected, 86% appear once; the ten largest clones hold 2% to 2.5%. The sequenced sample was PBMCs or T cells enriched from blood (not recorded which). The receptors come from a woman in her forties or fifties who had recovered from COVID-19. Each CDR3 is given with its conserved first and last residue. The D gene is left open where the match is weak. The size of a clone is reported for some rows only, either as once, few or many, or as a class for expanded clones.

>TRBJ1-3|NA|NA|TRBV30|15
CAWSLGDFAGNTIYF
TGTGCCTGGAGTTTAGGGGATTTTGCTGGAAACACCATATATTTT
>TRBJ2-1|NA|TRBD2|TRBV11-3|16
CASSFRLAGGNNEQFF
TGTGCCAGCAGCTTCCGACTAGCGGGGGGCAACAATGAGCAGTTCTTC
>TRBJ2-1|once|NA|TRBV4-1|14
CASSQPGRENEQFF
TGCGCCAGCAGCCAACCCGGACGGGAGAATGAGCAGTTCTTC
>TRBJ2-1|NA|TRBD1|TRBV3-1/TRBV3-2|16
CASSQAWWTGRHEQFF
TGTGCCAGCAGCCAAGCTTGGTGGACAGGGCGCCATGAGCAGTTCTTC
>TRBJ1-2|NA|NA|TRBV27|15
CASSLGSGVLYGYTF
TGTGCCAGCAGTTTAGGGTCCGGGGTCCTCTATGGCTACACCTTC
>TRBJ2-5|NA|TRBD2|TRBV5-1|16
CASTMPLTSGGETQYF
TGCGCCAGCACAATGCCATTGACTAGCGGGGGCGAGACCCAGTACTTC
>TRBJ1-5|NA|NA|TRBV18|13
CASTESKAQPQHF
TGTGCCAGCACTGAGTCGAAAGCGCAGCCCCAGCATTTT
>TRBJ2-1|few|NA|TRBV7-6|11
CASSRSNEQFF
TGTGCCAGCAGCCGTTCCAATGAGCAGTTCTTC
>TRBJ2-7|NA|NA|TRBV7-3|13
CASSLSPSSEQYF
TGTGCCAGCAGCTTATCCCCCTCCAGCGAGCAGTACTTC
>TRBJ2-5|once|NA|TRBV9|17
CASSVAPTGRLQETQYF
TGTGCCAGCAGCGTAGCGCCGACAGGGAGGTTACAAGAGACCCAGTACTTC
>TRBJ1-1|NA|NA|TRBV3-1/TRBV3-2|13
CASSLSGGTEAFF
TGTGCCAGCAGCCTATCGGGGGGCACTGAAGCTTTCTTT
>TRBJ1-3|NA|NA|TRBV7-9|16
CASSFLQIRTGNTIYF
TGTGCCAGCAGCTTTCTGCAGATCAGAACTGGAAACACCATATATTTT